This T cell receptor (beta chain) emerged from a study of early T cells in non-severe SARS-CoV-2 infection. This CDR3 spans 15 amino acids. Germline V CDR1 and CDR2: SGHKS, YYEKEE (reference sequence). Trimming removed 4 bases from V and 4 bases from J; junction bases left unmatched: 8. Molecules of cDNA were individually given unique molecular identifiers that were attached to them. Each CDR3 protein gets one entry after TCRdb re-called the 5' RACE reads with MiXCR. The data show about 100,000 distinct CDR3 sequences, 11% seen once. This clonotype has at least ten counts. V usage is TRBV5-5 and J usage is TRBJ2-3; 8 positions match TRBD1. The sequenced sample was whole blood. The clonotype originates from an adult who was a healthcare worker with PCR-confirmed SARS-CoV-2 infection or an uninfected control (not recorded which). The CDR3 DNA is TGTGCCAGCAGCGCAACGGACAGGGAATCAGATACGCAGTATTTT. Translated: CASSATDRESDTQYF.